Listed below are T cell receptor beta chains from one sample, sequenced in a study of cytomegalovirus exposure and HLA in healthy donors. The method was immunoSEQ multiplex PCR; TCRdb's version includes in-frame clones alone and lacks a portion of them. The table lists more than 95,000 clones, over 65% of them singletons, with 3.4% in the top ten. Sequenced sample: PBMCs. The receptors derive from a young man in good health and CMV-seronegative. The CDR3 runs from the conserved cysteine through the conserved F or W. D genes are given only for firm matches. Clone size is shown for a subset of rows, as once, few, many or a class of expanded clone.

V gene	J gene	D gene	clone size	CDR3 DNA	CDR3 protein
TRBV5-4	TRBJ2-2	TRBD2	-	TGTGCCAGCAGCTCCCCAGGCGAGCGGGGGAACACCGGGGAGCTGTTTTTT	CASSSPGERGNTGELFF
TRBV5-8	TRBJ2-2	-	-	TGTGCCAGCAGCTCGACCGGGGAGCTGTTTTTT	CASSSTGELFF
TRBV2	TRBJ1-1	TRBD1	-	TGTGCCAGCGCGTACGGCAGGGGGATCTTCACTGAAGCTTTCTTT	CASAYGRGIFTEAFF
TRBV5-6	TRBJ2-2	-	-	TGTGCCAGCAGCTTGGCCGTCACAGGTAACACCGGGGAGCTGTTTTTT	CASSLAVTGNTGELFF
TRBV30	TRBJ1-6	-	-	TGTGCCTGGAGTGTATCAGGGATCTATAATTCACCCCTCCACTTT	CAWSVSGIYNSPLHF
TRBV10-3	TRBJ1-1	TRBD1	-	TGTGCCATCAGGGGGGGACAGGCAAACACTGAAGCTTTCTTT	CAIRGGQANTEAFF
TRBV15	TRBJ2-1	TRBD1	-	TGTGCCACCAGCAGAGAGGGTGAGGGACAGGGGACCTACAATGAGCAGTTCTTC	CATSREGEGQGTYNEQFF
TRBV28	TRBJ1-5	-	few	TGTGCCAGCGACAGTGGTCAGCCCCAGCATTTT	CASDSGQPQHF
TRBV18	TRBJ1-4	-	-	TGTGCCAGCTCACCACTCGCGGGGGCCAGTGAAAAACTGTTTTTT	CASSPLAGASEKLFF
TRBV6-1	TRBJ1-5	-	-	TGTGCCAGCAGTGCCGCGGTCGTTGGCAATCAGCCCCAGCATTTT	CASSAAVVGNQPQHF
TRBV27	TRBJ2-3	TRBD2	-	TGTGCCAGCAGTCCCTGGACTAGCGGGAGGGAGGGAAATACGCAGTATTTT	CASSPWTSGREGNTQYF
TRBV5-1	TRBJ2-7	TRBD1	-	TGCGCCAGCTTCCGGGACAGGGAGTACGAGCAGTACTTC	CASFRDREYEQYF
TRBV6-1	TRBJ1-5	-	once	TGTGCCAGCAGTGAAGCTCTCTTTCCCTGGGAGACTCGCAATCAGCCCCAGCATTTT	CASSEALFPWETRNQPQHF
TRBV5-1	TRBJ2-5	TRBD2	few	TGCGCCAGCAGCTCCGGAGCGGGGGACGACCAAGAGACCCAGTACTTC	CASSSGAGDDQETQYF
TRBV13	TRBJ2-2	-	once	TGTGCCAGCAGCTTACAGCGGATGAACACCGGGGAGCTGTTTTTT	CASSLQRMNTGELFF
TRBV7-9	TRBJ1-2	-	-	TGTGCCAGCAGCTTAGAATCGGCTAACTATGGCTACACCTTC	CASSLESANYGYTF
TRBV9	TRBJ2-2	TRBD1	-	TGTGCCAGCAGCGTAGCTATGGGACAGGAAAACGCGAACACCGGGGAGCTGTTTTTT	CASSVAMGQENANTGELFF
TRBV6-5	TRBJ2-7	-	-	TGTGCCAGCATCTCCTTAACCGGGATCGAGCAGTACTTC	CASISLTGIEQYF
TRBV5-1	TRBJ1-1	-	-	TGCGCCAGCAGCTTGGGCCCTGCAGCTGAAGCTTTCTTT	CASSLGPAAEAFF
TRBV27	TRBJ2-6	-	-	TGTGCCAGCAGTAGGCAGGGGACGGCTGGGGCCAACGTCCTGACTTTC	CASSRQGTAGANVLTF
TRBV28	TRBJ1-2	-	-	TGTGCCAGCAGTTCCCAGGGGAATGGCTACACCTTC	CASSSQGNGYTF
TRBV6-1	TRBJ1-4	TRBD1	-	TGTGCCAGCAGTCCCTCCGGGACAGGGGAGGCAAAACTGTTTTTT	CASSPSGTGEAKLFF
TRBV5-1	TRBJ2-1	TRBD2	-	TGCGCCAGCAGCTCACTAGCGGAGCAGTTCTTC	CASSSLAEQFF
TRBV5-1	TRBJ2-7	TRBD1	-	TGCGCCAGCAGCTGGGGACAGGCTGACTACGAGCAGTACTTC	CASSWGQADYEQYF
TRBV7-3	TRBJ1-1	-	-	TGTGCCAGCAGCCTTCTGGGCGGGGCCCTCACTGAAGCTTTCTTT	CASSLLGGALTEAFF
TRBV2	TRBJ1-5	-	-	TGTGCCAGCAGAAGTGGAGGGGATGGGAATCAGCCCCAGCATTTT	CASRSGGDGNQPQHF
TRBV2	TRBJ2-7	TRBD1	-	TGTGCCAGCAGTGAAGCCTCGACAGGGGTCTCCTACGAGCAGTACTTC	CASSEASTGVSYEQYF
TRBV5-4	TRBJ1-1	-	-	TGTGCCAGCAGTAAAGCAGGGTACACTGAAGCTTTCTTT	CASSKAGYTEAFF
TRBV27	TRBJ1-3	-	-	TGTGCCAGCAAAGGACAAACTGGAAACACCATATATTTT	CASKGQTGNTIYF
TRBV30	TRBJ2-7	TRBD2	-	TGTGCCTGGAATTCGGGACTAGGCCCCTACGAGCAGTACTTC	CAWNSGLGPYEQYF
TRBV19	TRBJ1-5	-	-	TGTGCCAGTAGTATTTGGGGGGGTAACAGCAATCAGCCCCAGCATTTT	CASSIWGGNSNQPQHF
TRBV18	TRBJ2-5	-	-	TGTGCCAGCTCACGGAGTCAAGAGACCCAGTACTTC	CASSRSQETQYF
TRBV6-1	TRBJ1-2	TRBD1	-	TGTGCCAGCGTCCCGGGACAGGGAAACTATGGCTACACCTTC	CASVPGQGNYGYTF
TRBV6-1	TRBJ2-1	-	few	TGTGCCAGCTGCTATCACAGTAGCTCCTACAATGAGCAGTTCTTC	CASCYHSSSYNEQFF
TRBV18	TRBJ1-6	TRBD1	-	TGTGCCAGCTCACCTGGGACAGGGGATAATTCACCCCTCCACTTT	CASSPGTGDNSPLHF
TRBV27	TRBJ2-1	TRBD2	-	TGTGCCAGCAGTTCCGGCGGGAGGCCGGGGGATGAGCAGTTCTTC	CASSSGGRPGDEQFF
TRBV10-3	TRBJ2-2	TRBD2	-	TGTGCCACCAGGGAAGCGGGAGAGGGGGCCGGGGAGCTGTTTTTT	CATREAGEGAGELFF
TRBV19	TRBJ1-1	-	few	TGTGCCAGTAGTCCCCGGACAGAATCCACTGAAGCTTTCTTT	CASSPRTESTEAFF
TRBV19	TRBJ1-5	-	-	TGTGCCAGTACCATCCGGTCGGGCAATCAGCCCCAGCATTTT	CASTIRSGNQPQHF
TRBV5-1	TRBJ2-5	-	-	TGCGCCAGCAGCTGGACGGGGACTCAGCCGGTGGAGACCCAGTACTTC	CASSWTGTQPVETQYF
TRBV5-1	TRBJ1-1	-	-	TGCGCCAGCAGCTTGGCCGGACAGCCCTCTGAAGCTTTCTTT	CASSLAGQPSEAFF
TRBV2	TRBJ1-3	-	-	TGTGCCAGCAGTGCCGAGGTTTACTCTGGAAACACCATATATTTT	CASSAEVYSGNTIYF
TRBV27	TRBJ2-7	TRBD2	-	TGTGCCAGCAGTTTAATTGCGGGGGGGCCGGAGGAGCAGTACTTC	CASSLIAGGPEEQYF
TRBV4-1	TRBJ2-2	TRBD2	-	TGCGCCAGCAGCCCGTTACTAGCGGGGGCCGATTCGAACACCGGGGAGCTGTTTTTT	CASSPLLAGADSNTGELFF
TRBV10-1	TRBJ1-2	-	-	TGCGCCAGCAGTGACACTGCGATCGGCTACACCTTC	CASSDTAIGYTF